This T cell receptor beta chain was recorded in a study of T cells in Graves' hyperthyroidism and ophthalmopathy. Graves' hyperthyroidism is called stable when ophthalmopathy does not progress within 18 months. Exclusion of a patient resulted from uncontrolled infection, other autoimmune disease, pregnancy or lactation. RNA transcripts gave rise to amplified TCR beta CDR3 regions. The HTBI primer set drove a first-round RT-PCR of the TCR CDR3. TCRdb re-analysed the multiplex PCR reads in MiXCR, keeping a single row per CDR3 protein. Seen here are roughly 570,000 distinct CDR3 sequences, just over 45% observed once, and the top ten hold about 8.3%. Germline V gene sequence: CDR1 SGDLS, CDR2 YYNGEE. The trim removed 3 bases at V and 2 bases at J, leaving 8 bases unmatched. The length of the CDR3 is 16 residues. Of note for this clonotype: What it binds is not known.

Notes on the study in general: Blood also contained most expanded thyroid clonotypes above 0.001.

This chain links TRBV9 with TRBJ2-3; 8 positions match TRBD2. The sequence was obtained from a woman aged 18-35 years with Graves' hyperthyroidism. The sample comprised peripheral blood or thyroid tissue (not recorded which). DNA for the CDR3: TGTGCCAGCAGCGCCGCTAGCGGGCTCTTCACAGATACGCAGTATTTT. Its translation is CASSAASGLFTDTQYF.